The 2 T cell receptor beta chains below were found in one sample sequenced in a study of cytomegalovirus exposure and HLA in healthy donors (TCRdb year 2017). Preparation of the library involved the immunoSEQ multiplex PCR assay. A mixture of 60 forward primers for TCR Vbeta segments and 13 reverse primers for TCR Jbeta segments was used in the multiplex PCR. This immuneACCESS table, as held by TCRdb, lists in-frame sequences with V and J called but not all clones. Of the missing ones, under half trace to an unresolved V gene in checked studies; the others have no known cause. The sample table records more than 100,000 clones; roughly 76% of these occur just once. The ten most abundant clones make up under 2.5% of the sample. The sequenced sample consisted of PBMCs. The receptor set was obtained from a man aged 25-40 years in good health and CMV-seronegative.

This clone was detected once. The V call is TRBV28, the J call TRBJ1-5; tentative D call: TRBD1 (6 bases). CDR1 and CDR2 (germline): MDHEN, SYDVKM. V lost 5 bases to trimming and J lost 3 bases, with 14 bases between them. The CDR3 length is 15 residues. Written as DNA, the CDR3 is TGTGCCAGCAGTCCCACAGGGCCCGACAATCAGCCCCAGCATTTT. Protein product: CASSPTGPDNQPQHF.

The chain recombines TRBV6-6 with TRBJ2-7; 11 bases are a match to TRBD2. CDR1 is MNHNY and CDR2 is SVGAGI in the germline V gene (reference sequence). This CDR3 spans 16 amino acids. With 0 bases clipped from V and 3 bases from J, the junction kept 4 bases outside the gene matches. The CDR3 here is CASSYSLAGDDYEQYF. DNA of the CDR3: TGTGCCAGCAGTTACTCACTAGCGGGGGACGACTACGAGCAGTACTTC.